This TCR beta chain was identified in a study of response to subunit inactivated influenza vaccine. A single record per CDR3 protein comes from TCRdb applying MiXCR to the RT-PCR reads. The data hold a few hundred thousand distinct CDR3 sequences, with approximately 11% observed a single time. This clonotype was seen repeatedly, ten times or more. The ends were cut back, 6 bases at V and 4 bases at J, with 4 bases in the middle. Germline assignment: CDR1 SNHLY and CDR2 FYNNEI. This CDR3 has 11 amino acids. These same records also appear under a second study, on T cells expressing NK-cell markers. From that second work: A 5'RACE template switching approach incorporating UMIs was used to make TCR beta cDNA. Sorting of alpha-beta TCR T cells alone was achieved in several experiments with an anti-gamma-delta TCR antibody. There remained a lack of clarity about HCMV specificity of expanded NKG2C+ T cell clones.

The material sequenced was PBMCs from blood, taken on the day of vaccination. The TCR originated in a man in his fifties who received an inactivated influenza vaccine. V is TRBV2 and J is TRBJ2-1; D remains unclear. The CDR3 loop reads CASSAYNEQFF. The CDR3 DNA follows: TGTGCCAGCAGCGCGTACAATGAGCAGTTCTTC.